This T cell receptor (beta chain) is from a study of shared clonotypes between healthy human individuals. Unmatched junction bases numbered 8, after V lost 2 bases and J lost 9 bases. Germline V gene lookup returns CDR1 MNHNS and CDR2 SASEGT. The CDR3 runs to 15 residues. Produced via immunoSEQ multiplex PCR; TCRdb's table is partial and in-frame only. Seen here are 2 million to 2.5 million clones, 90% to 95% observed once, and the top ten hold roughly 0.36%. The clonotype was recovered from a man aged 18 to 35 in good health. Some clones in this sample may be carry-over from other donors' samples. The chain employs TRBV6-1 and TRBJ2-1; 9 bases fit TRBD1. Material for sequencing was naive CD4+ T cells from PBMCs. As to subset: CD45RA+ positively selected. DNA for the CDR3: TGTGCCAGCAGTGAATTCGGTGACAGGGGGGGTGAGCAGTTCTTC. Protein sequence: CASSEFGDRGGEQFF.